Listed here are 11 T cell receptor beta chains from one sample, sequenced in a study of cytomegalovirus exposure and HLA in healthy donors. The PCR contained 60 Vbeta and 13 Jbeta primers. Measured with immunoSEQ multiplex PCR; TCRdb has only the in-frame clones, and not every one. The sample carries fewer than 200,000 clones, about four fifths recorded once. The specimen sequenced was PBMCs. These receptors were collected from a woman aged 18-29 years in good health and CMV-seronegative.

The V call is TRBV9, the J call TRBJ1-6, with D unresolved. Germline V lookup: CDR1 SGDLS, CDR2 YYNGEE. CDR3 length: 15 amino acids. V was shortened by 1 base and J by 6 bases, with 11 bases between the two germline ends. CDR3 DNA sequence: TGTGCCAGCAGCGTATTATTACAAATTAATTCACCCCTCCACTTT. As protein: CASSVLLQINSPLHF.

V usage is TRBV28 and J usage is TRBJ2-4; perhaps TRBD1 as D (5 bases). The CDR3 is made up of 18 amino acids. Trimming took off 6 bases at V and 0 bases at J, with 21 bases between the two ends. CDR1 MDHEN and CDR2 SYDVKM come from the germline V gene. CDR3 residues: CASSPPQSLQGAKNIQYF. The CDR3 coding sequence is TGTGCCAGCAGCCCCCCCCAGTCGCTCCAGGGAGCCAAAAACATTCAGTACTTC.

The table lists this clone with a few counts. J is TRBJ2-1 and V is TRBV7-2; no clear D gene. Looked up from germline, CDR1 is SGHTA and CDR2 is FQGNSA. The CDR3 runs to 11 residues. V dropped 5 bases and J dropped 9 bases, with 8 bases sitting between them. The CDR3 DNA follows: TGTGCCAGCAGCAACTATCGTGAGCAGTTCTTC. This gives the protein CASSNYREQFF.

The genes are TRBV10-3 and TRBJ2-7; 9 bases fit TRBD1. This CDR3 has 12 amino acids. V dropped 6 bases and J dropped 7; count of bases not matched to a gene: 4. Germline V gene sequence: CDR1 ENHRY, CDR2 SYGVKD. CDR3 nucleotide sequence: TGTGCCATCAGATCAGGACAGGGGGAGCAGTACTTC. This sequence encodes CAIRSGQGEQYF.

The chain couples TRBV9 to TRBJ2-1; TRBD2 aligns across 8 bases. This CDR3 is 16 amino acids long. V shed 0 bases and J 0 bases; nucleotides not matched to a gene: 2. CDR1 and CDR2 (germline): SGDLS, YYNGEE. The CDR3 bases are TGTGCCAGCAGCGTAGTCGGGAGGGCCTCCTACAATGAGCAGTTCTTC. Translating it yields CASSVVGRASYNEQFF.

For this clone: Because the CDR3's place on the DNA is in doubt, the DNA is left out and the CDR3 is given as listed by TCRdb. The chain links TRBV11-3 to TRBJ2-1; the listed D gene, TRBD1, was not tested against the DNA. The CDR3 is 13 amino acids in total, end residues counted. Per germline, CDR1 SGHNT and CDR2 YENEEA. The CDR3 loop is CASSFSGVHEQFF.

The gene calls are TRBV5-1 and TRBJ2-7; 8 bases are shared with TRBD1. V lost 3 bases to trimming and J lost 1 base; unmatched junction nucleotides: 6. Germline V lookup: CDR1 SGHRS, CDR2 YFSETQ. The CDR3 consists of 15 residues. The CDR3 nucleotides are TGCGCCAGCAGCTCTGGACAGGGCCGTTCCTACGAGCAGTACTTC. Encoded protein: CASSSGQGRSYEQYF.

The chain links TRBV6-5 to TRBJ2-7; TRBD1 matches at 10 bases. The J segment lost 2 bases and the V segment lost 6 bases, leaving 4 bases of the junction unmatched. CDR3 size: 14 residues. CDR1 and CDR2 from the germline V gene are MNHEY and SVGAGI. CDR3 coding DNA: TGTGCCAGCAGGCGAGGACAGGGGGCCTACGAGCAGTACTTC. This translates into CASRRGQGAYEQYF.

This chain connects TRBV6-5 to TRBJ1-1; 8 bases match TRBD1. Trimming cost V 6 bases and J 4 bases; bases outside gene matches: 4. Germline CDR1 reads MNHEY; CDR2 reads SVGAGI. The CDR3 spans 13 residues. Here the CDR3 reads CASRFDRGTEAFF. The CDR3 DNA reads as TGTGCCAGCAGATTCGACAGGGGCACTGAAGCTTTCTTT.

The sample holds one count of this clone. The V call is TRBV28, the J call TRBJ2-5, with 7 nucleotides matching TRBD1. The assigned J gene may be wrong: the sequence end matches TRBJ2-7 better. This CDR3 region has 14 residues. Looked up from germline, CDR1 is MDHEN and CDR2 is SYDVKM. As DNA, the CDR3 is TGTGCCAGCAGTCCGACCGGGACAGTATACGAGCAGTACTTC. Protein product: CASSPTGTVYEQYF.

This clone was seen once. Other DNA variants within this sample encode the same CDR3. This chain links TRBV27 with TRBJ2-7, with 7 nucleotides matching TRBD2. Unmatched junction bases numbered 4, after V lost 0 bases and J lost 5 bases. In germline, CDR1 is MNHEY, CDR2 SMNVEV (reference sequence). The CDR3 sequence is 14 residues long. The CDR3 reads CASSLSRGSHEQYF. The CDR3 coding sequence is TGTGCCAGCAGTTTATCTCGCGGGAGTCACGAGCAGTACTTC.